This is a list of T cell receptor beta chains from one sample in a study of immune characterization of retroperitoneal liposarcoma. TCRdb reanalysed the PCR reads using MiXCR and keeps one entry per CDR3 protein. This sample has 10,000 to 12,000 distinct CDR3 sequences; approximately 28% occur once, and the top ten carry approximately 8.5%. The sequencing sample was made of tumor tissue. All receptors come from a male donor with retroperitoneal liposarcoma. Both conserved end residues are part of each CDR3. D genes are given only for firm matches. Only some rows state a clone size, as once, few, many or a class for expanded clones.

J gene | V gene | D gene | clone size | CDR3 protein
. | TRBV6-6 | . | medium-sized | CASSYGGDNEQYF
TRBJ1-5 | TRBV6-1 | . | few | CASSLPLSNQPQHF
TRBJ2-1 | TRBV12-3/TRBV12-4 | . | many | CASSRDIYNEQFF
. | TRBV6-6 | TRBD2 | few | CASSYPREGHSYNEQYF
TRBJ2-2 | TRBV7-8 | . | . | CASSLRRSGELFF
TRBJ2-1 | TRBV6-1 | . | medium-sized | CASFAPAGSEQFF
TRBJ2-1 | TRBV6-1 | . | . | CASSLSLREQFF
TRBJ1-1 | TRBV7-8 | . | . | CASSFGGLETEAFF
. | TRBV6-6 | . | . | CASHLRAGRYEQYF
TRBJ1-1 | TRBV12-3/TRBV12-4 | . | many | CASTLGGGWTEAFF
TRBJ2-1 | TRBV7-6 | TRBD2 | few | CASSLESGRIGGEQFF
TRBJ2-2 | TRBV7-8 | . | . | CASSYPIDGGANTGELFF
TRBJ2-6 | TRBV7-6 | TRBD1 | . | CASSLAPGQESSGANVLTF
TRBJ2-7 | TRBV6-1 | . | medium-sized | CASSEEYGTYEQYF
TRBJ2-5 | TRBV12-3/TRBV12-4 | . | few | CASSLTGEGGYF
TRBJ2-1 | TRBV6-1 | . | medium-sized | CASSTGHTLYEQFF
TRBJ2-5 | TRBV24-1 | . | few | CATSDRGVRETQYF